Each of the 11 T cell receptor beta chains below was sequenced from the same sample in a study of blood T cell repertoires in COVID-19. Sequencing used immunoSEQ multiplex PCR; TCRdb keeps in-frame clones, though not all of them. The sample consists of 250,000 to 350,000 clones, about 81% of them appearing once. The specimen sequenced was peripheral blood. Receptors originate from a human donor with COVID-19, enrolled during active disease. The donor label of this sample is uncertain.

This clone was found a few times. The chain employs TRBV27 and TRBJ2-3; 7 positions agree with TRBD2. The CDR3 has 16 amino acids. After removal of 5 bases from V and 0 bases from J, the junction contained 8 bases not matched to a gene. CDR1 is MNHEY and CDR2 is SMNVEV in the germline V gene (reference sequence). The CDR3 DNA reads TGTGCCAGCAGTGTAGCGGGTGGAACTAGCACAGATACGCAGTATTTT. It specifies CASSVAGGTSTDTQYF.

The CDR3 DNA reads as TGTGCCAGCAGTGAAGCTGTCGGAGTCGGTCAGCCCCAGCATTTT. Protein: CASSEAVGVGQPQHF. V and J are TRBV2 and TRBJ1-5, with no clear D. The germline gives CDR1 SNHLY, CDR2 FYNNEI. V was cut by 0 bases and J by 6 bases, with 12 bases left in between. The CDR3 runs 15 residues.

This chain uses TRBV7-3 with TRBJ2-1; D perhaps matches TRBD2 (5 bases). V was cut by 4 bases and J by 9 bases, with 22 bases left in between. This CDR3 contains 16 residues. Germline V gene lookup returns CDR1 SGHTA and CDR2 FQGTGA. The CDR3 loop is CASSSLATTTPSEQFF. The CDR3 DNA is TGTGCCAGCAGCTCCTTAGCGACAACCACGCCCAGTGAGCAGTTCTTC. Variable domain in full (rest from reference TRBV7-3 and TRBJ2-1): GAGVSQTPSNKVTEKGKYVELRCDPISGHTALYWYRQSLGQGPEFLIYFQGTGAADDSGLPNDRFFAVRPEGSVSTLKIQRTERGDSAVYLCASSSLATTTPSEQFFGPGTRLTVL.

Only a few counts were recorded for this clone. This chain uses TRBV7-3 with TRBJ2-3, with a tentative D call TRBD1 (6 bases). This CDR3 is 15 amino acids long. V lost 4 bases, J lost 2 bases, and 13 bases lay in between. CDR1 is SGHTA and CDR2 is FQGTGA in the germline V gene. The CDR3, as DNA: TGTGCCAGCAGCTCAGAGGCAGGGGTCACAGATACGCAGTATTTT. Its translation is CASSSEAGVTDTQYF.

The chain employs TRBV5-1 and TRBJ2-2; 11 nucleotides match TRBD2. Looked up from germline, CDR1 is SGHRS and CDR2 is YFSETQ. CDR3 length: 16 amino acids. J gave up 5 bases and V 2 bases, and 5 bases lay outside the gene matches. The CDR3 spells CASSLNVAGGTGELFF. The CDR3 coding sequence is TGCGCCAGCAGCTTAAACGTAGCGGGAGGGACCGGGGAGCTGTTTTTT.

The chain joins TRBV7-9 to TRBJ2-7; TRBD1 matches at 8 bases. In germline, CDR1 is SEHNR, CDR2 FQNEAQ (reference sequence). The CDR3 has 15 residues. J was trimmed by 2 bases and V by 5 bases; bases with no gene match: 8. CDR3 in amino acids: CASSPGQGLTYEQYF. CDR3 nucleotide sequence: TGTGCCAGCAGCCCAGGACAGGGCCTAACCTACGAGCAGTACTTC.

The gene calls are TRBV28 and TRBJ2-1; 7 positions agree with TRBD2. V trimming: 6 bases; J trimming: 15 bases; junction bases outside the gene matches: 11. Germline CDR1 MDHEN, CDR2 SYDVKM. There are 12 residues in the CDR3. DNA for the CDR3: TGTGCCAGCAGGTCAACAGCGGGGCGCCGGTTCTTC. It codes for CASRSTAGRRFF.

The V call is TRBV6-6, the J call TRBJ2-7; D is uncertain. Germline CDR1 is MNHNY and CDR2 is SVGAGI (reference sequence). There are 14 residues in the CDR3. Trimming shortened V by 0 bases and J by 3 bases, and 9 bases separated the two germline ends. The CDR3 is CASSYSGDHYEQYF. CDR3 in DNA: TGTGCCAGCAGTTACTCCGGAGACCACTACGAGCAGTACTTC.

This sequence joins TRBV9 and TRBJ2-1; 11 positions match TRBD2. V gave up 4 bases and J gave up 5 bases; unmatched junction bases: 5. Germline CDR1 SGDLS, CDR2 YYNGEE. The CDR3 has 15 residues. The CDR3 loop is CASSLGTSGHNEQFF. In nucleotides, the CDR3 is TGTGCCAGCAGCCTTGGGACTAGCGGTCACAATGAGCAGTTCTTC. Together with reference TRBV9 and TRBJ2-1, the CDR3 gives the full variable domain: DSGVTQTPKHLITATGQRVTLRCSPRSGDLSVYWYQQSLDQGLQFLIQYYNGEERAKGNILERFSAQQFPDLHSELNLSSLELGDSALYFCASSLGTSGHNEQFFGPGTRLTVL.

This clone occurred once. The chain carries TRBV5-6 and TRBJ2-1; TRBD1 is a possible D gene (6 bases). Per germline, CDR1 SGHDT and CDR2 YYEEEE. V was cut by 4 bases and J by 3 bases, with 17 bases left in between. The CDR3 is 16 amino acids. This chain's CDR3 is CASSGETGSVYNEQFF. In DNA form, the CDR3 reads TGTGCCAGCAGCGGGGAGACAGGTTCAGTCTACAATGAGCAGTTCTTC.

The V call is TRBV6-5, the J call TRBJ2-1; D may be TRBD2 (5 bases). V was pared by 2 bases and J by 1 base, with 9 bases between. The germline gives CDR1 MNHEY, CDR2 SVGAGI. The CDR3 is 15 residues long. This chain's CDR3 is CASSYVSGSYNEQFF. CDR3 bases: TGTGCCAGCAGTTACGTCAGCGGTTCCTACAATGAGCAGTTCTTC.